The T cell receptor beta chain described here comes from a study of blood T cells in healthy people across ages. Alongside a J-beta primer mix, a sample-barcoded 5' primer served in a second PCR lasting about 7 to 11 cycles. A single record per CDR3 protein comes from TCRdb applying MiXCR to the 5' RACE reads. This sample has some 560,000 distinct CDR3 sequences; roughly a quarter occur once, and the top ten carry under 4.5%. This clonotype has a handful of counts. Trimming removed 4 bases from V and 6 bases from J; junction bases left unmatched: 6. The CDR3 covers 14 residues. Looked up from germline, CDR1 is MNHNS and CDR2 is SASEGT. Separately, the same data were catalogued under a study of T cells of mothers and their children.

The sequence was obtained from a boy under 10 years old in good health. Sequences were obtained from blood. The genes are TRBV6-1 and TRBJ2-7; 10 bases align to TRBD1. The CDR3 sequence: CASSARDRGIEQYF. The CDR3 DNA reads TGTGCCAGCAGTGCCCGGGACAGGGGAATCGAGCAGTACTTC.